The sequence of this TCR beta chain was determined in a study of Ad26.COV2.S vaccination and SARS-CoV-2 variants. Profiling relied on immunoSEQ multiplex PCR, and the TCRdb table lists in-frame clones only, not all of them. The sample contains roughly 380,000 clones, under 95% of which appear only once. The clonotype was recovered from a human donor who had recovered from COVID-19. The sample consisted of peripheral blood, taken after recovery from COVID-19.

CDR3 DNA: TGTGCCAGCAGCCCCTCTAGCGGGCCCTACGAGCAGTACTTC. This encodes CASSPSSGPYEQYF. The chain carries TRBV7-6 and TRBJ2-7; 8 positions match TRBD2. This CDR3 has 14 amino acids. J lost 2 bases, V lost 5 bases, and 5 bases had no gene match. Germline V gene lookup returns CDR1 SGHVS and CDR2 FNYEAQ. The whole variable domain, filled in from reference TRBV7-6 and TRBJ2-7, reads GAGVSQSPRYKVTKRGQDVALRCDPISGHVSLYWYRQALGQGPEFLTYFNYEAQQDKSGLPNDRFSAERPEGSISTLTIQRTEQRDSAMYRCASSPSSGPYEQYFGPGTRLTVT.